This T cell receptor (beta chain) was sequenced for a study of OX40 agonist ivuxolimab in advanced cancers. In germline, CDR1 is SNHLY, CDR2 FYNNEI. Trimming took 6 bases from V and 4 from J, leaving 9 bases between them. The CDR3 runs to 12 residues. Here immunoSEQ multiplex PCR was the method, and the copy in TCRdb shows in-frame clones only, minus some. The sample holds some 61,000 clones; 85% to 90% are singletons and the top ten take about 5%. The sample in question was CD4+ or CD8+ T cells sorted from blood, obtained in a trial of the OX40 agonist ivuxolimab. The sequence was collected from an adult with an advanced solid tumor such as melanoma, head and neck, liver or kidney cancer. V and J are TRBV2 and TRBJ2-5; D not resolved. CDR3 amino acids: CASRGFGETQYF. DNA for the CDR3: TGTGCCAGCAGGGGTTTCGGAGAGACCCAGTACTTC.